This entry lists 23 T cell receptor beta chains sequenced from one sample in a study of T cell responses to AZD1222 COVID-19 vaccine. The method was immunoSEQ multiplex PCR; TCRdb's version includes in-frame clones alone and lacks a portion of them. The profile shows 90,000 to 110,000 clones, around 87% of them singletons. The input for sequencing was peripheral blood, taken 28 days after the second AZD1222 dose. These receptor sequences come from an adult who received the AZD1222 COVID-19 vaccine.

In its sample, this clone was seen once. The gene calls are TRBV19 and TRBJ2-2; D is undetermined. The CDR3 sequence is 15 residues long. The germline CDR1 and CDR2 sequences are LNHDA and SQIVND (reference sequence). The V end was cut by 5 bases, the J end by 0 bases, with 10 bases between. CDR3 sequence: CASSVPNPNTGELFF. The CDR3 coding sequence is TGTGCCAGTAGTGTGCCTAACCCGAACACCGGGGAGCTGTTTTTT.

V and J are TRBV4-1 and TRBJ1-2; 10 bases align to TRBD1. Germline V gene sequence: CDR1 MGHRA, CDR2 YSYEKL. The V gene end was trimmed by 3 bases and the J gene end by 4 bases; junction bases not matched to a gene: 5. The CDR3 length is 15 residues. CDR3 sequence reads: CASSQTGGNIYGYTF. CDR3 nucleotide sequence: TGCGCCAGCAGCCAGACAGGGGGCAATATCTATGGCTACACCTTC.

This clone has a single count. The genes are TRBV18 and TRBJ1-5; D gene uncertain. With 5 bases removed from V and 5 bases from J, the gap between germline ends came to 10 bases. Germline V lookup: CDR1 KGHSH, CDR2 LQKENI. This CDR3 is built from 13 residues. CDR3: CASSTDGDQPQHF. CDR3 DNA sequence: TGTGCCAGCTCAACCGACGGCGATCAGCCCCAGCATTTT. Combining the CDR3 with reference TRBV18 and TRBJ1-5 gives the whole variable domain NAGVMQNPRHLVRRRGQEARLRCSPMKGHSHVYWYRQLPEEGLKFMVYLQKENIIDESGMPKERFSAEFPKEGPSILRIQQVVRGDSAAYFCASSTDGDQPQHFGDGTRLSIL.

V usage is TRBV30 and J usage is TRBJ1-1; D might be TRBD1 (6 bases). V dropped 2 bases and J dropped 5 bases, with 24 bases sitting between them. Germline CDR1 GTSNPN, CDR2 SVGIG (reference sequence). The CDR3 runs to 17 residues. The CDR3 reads CAWSQISGTSVWTEAFF. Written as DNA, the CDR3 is TGTGCCTGGAGTCAAATCTCCGGGACAAGCGTTTGGACTGAAGCTTTCTTT.

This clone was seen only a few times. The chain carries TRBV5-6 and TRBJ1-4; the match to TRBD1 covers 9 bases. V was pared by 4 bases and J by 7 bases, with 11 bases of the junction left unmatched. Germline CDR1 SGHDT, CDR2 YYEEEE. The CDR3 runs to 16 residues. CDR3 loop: CASSTHRTGVGEKLFF. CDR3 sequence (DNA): TGTGCCAGCAGCACGCACCGGACAGGGGTTGGTGAAAAACTGTTTTTT.

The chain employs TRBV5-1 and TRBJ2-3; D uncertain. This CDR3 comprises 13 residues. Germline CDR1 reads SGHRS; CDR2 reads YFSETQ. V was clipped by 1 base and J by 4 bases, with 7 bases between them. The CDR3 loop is CASSLYEADTQYF. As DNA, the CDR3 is TGCGCCAGCAGCTTGTATGAGGCAGATACGCAGTATTTT. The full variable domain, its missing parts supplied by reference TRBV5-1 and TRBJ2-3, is KAGVTQTPRYLIKTRGQQVTLSCSPISGHRSVSWYQQTPGQGLQFLFEYFSETQRNKGNFPGRFSGRQFSNSRSEMNVSTLELGDSALYLCASSLYEADTQYFGPGTRLTVL.

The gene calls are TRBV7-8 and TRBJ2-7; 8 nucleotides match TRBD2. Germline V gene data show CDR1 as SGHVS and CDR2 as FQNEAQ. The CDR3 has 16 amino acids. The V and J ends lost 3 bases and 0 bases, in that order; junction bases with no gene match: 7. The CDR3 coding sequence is TGTGCCAGCAGCTTGGGTTCAGCGGGGGACTCCTACGAGCAGTACTTC. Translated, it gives CASSLGSAGDSYEQYF.

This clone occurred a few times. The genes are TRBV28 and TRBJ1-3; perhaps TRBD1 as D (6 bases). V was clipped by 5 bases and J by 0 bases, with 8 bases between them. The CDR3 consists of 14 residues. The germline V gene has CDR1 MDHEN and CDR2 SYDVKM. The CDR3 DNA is TGTGCCAGCAGTGTCAGGGGCTCTGGAAACACCATATATTTT. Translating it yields CASSVRGSGNTIYF.

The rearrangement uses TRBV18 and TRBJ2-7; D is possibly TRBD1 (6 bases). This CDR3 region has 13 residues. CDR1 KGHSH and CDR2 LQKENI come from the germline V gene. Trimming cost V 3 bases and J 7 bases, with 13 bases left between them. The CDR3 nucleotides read TGTGCCAGCTCACCGGGGGCCGTTTTTGAGCAGTACTTC. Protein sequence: CASSPGAVFEQYF.

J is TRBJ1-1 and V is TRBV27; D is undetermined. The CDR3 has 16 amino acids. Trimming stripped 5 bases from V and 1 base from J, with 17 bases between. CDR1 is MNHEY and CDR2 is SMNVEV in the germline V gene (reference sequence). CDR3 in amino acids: CASSPSLNSWNTEAFF. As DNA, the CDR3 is TGTGCCAGCAGTCCCTCCTTGAACAGCTGGAACACTGAAGCTTTCTTT.

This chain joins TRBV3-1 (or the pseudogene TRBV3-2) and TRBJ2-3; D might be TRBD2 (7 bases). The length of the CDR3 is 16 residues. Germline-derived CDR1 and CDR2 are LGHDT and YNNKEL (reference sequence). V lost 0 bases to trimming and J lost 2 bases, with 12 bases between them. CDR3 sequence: CASSQERGGTTDTQYF. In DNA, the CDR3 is TGTGCCAGCAGCCAAGAAAGGGGGGGAACCACAGATACGCAGTATTTT.

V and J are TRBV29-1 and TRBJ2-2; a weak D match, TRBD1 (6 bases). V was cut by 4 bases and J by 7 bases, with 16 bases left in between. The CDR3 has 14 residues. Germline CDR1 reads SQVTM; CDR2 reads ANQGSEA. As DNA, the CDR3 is TGCAGCGTTGCCCGAGAGGGACATGTCGGGGAGCTGTTTTTT. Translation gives CSVAREGHVGELFF.

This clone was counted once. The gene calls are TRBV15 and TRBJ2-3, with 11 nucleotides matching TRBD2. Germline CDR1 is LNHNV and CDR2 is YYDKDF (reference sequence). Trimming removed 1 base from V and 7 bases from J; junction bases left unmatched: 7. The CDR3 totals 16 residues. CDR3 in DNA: TGTGCCACCAGCAGAGGAGATCTAGCGGGGGGTAATACGCAGTATTTT. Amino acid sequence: CATSRGDLAGGNTQYF.

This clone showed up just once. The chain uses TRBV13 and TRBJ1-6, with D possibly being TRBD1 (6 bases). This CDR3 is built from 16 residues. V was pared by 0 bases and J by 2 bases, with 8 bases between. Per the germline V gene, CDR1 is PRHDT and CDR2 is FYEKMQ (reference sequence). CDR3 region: CASSLGQGTYNSPLHF. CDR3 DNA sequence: TGTGCCAGCAGCTTAGGACAGGGAACCTATAATTCACCCCTCCACTTT.

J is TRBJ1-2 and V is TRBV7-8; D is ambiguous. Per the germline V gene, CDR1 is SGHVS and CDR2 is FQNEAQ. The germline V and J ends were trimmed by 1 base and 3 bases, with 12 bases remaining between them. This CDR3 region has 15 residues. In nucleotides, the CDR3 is TGTGCCAGCAGCTTAGAAGGGAAAGGGTACTATGGCTACACCTTC. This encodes CASSLEGKGYYGYTF.

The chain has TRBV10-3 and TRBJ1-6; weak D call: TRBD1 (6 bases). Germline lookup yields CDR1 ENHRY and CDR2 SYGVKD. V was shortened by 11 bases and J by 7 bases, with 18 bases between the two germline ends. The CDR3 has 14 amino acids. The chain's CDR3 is CAAGTAGDNSPLHF. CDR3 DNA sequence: TGTGCCGCAGGGACGGCAGGGGACAATTCACCCCTCCACTTT.

CDR3 coding DNA: TGTGCCAGCAGCAAATTTGACAGCACAGATACGCAGTATTTT. It encodes CASSKFDSTDTQYF. The V and J genes are TRBV21-1 and TRBJ2-3. TRBV21-1 is noted as a pseudogene. There are 14 residues in the CDR3.

The CDR3 protein is CASSWIKTGGNTEAFF. CDR3 in DNA: TGTGCCAGCAGTTGGATTAAAACAGGTGGGAACACTGAAGCTTTCTTT. The chain has TRBV28 and TRBJ1-1; perhaps TRBD1 as D (5 bases). The V gene lost 4 bases and the J gene lost 1 base, with 16 bases spanning the gap. This CDR3 is built from 16 residues. Germline lookup yields CDR1 MDHEN and CDR2 SYDVKM.

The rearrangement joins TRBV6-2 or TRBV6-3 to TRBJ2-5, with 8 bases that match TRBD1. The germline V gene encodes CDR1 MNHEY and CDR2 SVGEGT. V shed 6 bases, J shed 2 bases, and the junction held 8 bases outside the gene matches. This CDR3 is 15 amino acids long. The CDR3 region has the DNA TGTGCCAGCAGCAGCAGACAGGGGAGGCAAGAGACCCAGTACTTC. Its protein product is CASSSRQGRQETQYF.

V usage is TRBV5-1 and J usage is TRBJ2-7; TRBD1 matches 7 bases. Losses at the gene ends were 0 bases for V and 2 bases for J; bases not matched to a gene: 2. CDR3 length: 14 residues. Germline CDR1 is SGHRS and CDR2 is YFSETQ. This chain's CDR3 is CASSLGDSAYEQYF. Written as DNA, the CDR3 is TGCGCCAGCAGCTTGGGGGACAGTGCCTACGAGCAGTACTTC.

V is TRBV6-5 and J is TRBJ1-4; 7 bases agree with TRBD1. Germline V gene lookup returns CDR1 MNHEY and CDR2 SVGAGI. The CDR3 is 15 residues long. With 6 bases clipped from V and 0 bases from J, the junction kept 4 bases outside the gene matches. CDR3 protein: CASSQGDATNEKLFF. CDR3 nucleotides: TGTGCCAGCAGCCAGGGGGATGCAACTAATGAAAAACTGTTTTTT.

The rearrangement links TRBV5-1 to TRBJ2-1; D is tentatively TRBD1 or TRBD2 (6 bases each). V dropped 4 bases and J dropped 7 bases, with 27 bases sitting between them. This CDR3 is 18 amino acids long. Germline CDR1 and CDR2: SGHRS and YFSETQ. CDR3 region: CASSRGGLAHKGGNEQFF. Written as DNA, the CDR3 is TGCGCCAGCAGCCGGGGTGGTCTAGCGCATAAAGGGGGGAATGAGCAGTTCTTC. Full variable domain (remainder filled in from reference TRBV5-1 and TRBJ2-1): KAGVTQTPRYLIKTRGQQVTLSCSPISGHRSVSWYQQTPGQGLQFLFEYFSETQRNKGNFPGRFSGRQFSNSRSEMNVSTLELGDSALYLCASSRGGLAHKGGNEQFFGPGTRLTVL.

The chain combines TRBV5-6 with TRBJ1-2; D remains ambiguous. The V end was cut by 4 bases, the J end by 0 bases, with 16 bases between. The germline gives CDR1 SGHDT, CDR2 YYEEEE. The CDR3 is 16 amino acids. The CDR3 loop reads CASSNYMRESNYGYTF. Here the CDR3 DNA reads TGTGCCAGCAGCAACTATATGAGGGAGTCTAACTATGGCTACACCTTC. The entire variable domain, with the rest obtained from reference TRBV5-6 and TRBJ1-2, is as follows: DAGVTQSPTHLIKTRGQQVTLRCSPKSGHDTVSWYQQALGQGPQFIFQYYEEEERQRGNFPDRFSGHQFPNYSSELNVNALLLGDSALYLCASSNYMRESNYGYTFGSGTRLTVV.